The rows below give T cell receptor beta chains drawn from one sample of a study of Graves' ophthalmopathy and Graves' hyperthyroidism. TCRdb re-called the multiplex PCR reads with MiXCR, one entry per CDR3 protein. Of about 590,000 distinct CDR3 sequences in the sample, less than 45% were seen once. Source material: peripheral blood or thyroid tissue (not recorded which). The receptors here all came from an adult man with Graves' hyperthyroidism. The CDR3 runs from the conserved cysteine through the conserved F or W. D genes are given only for firm matches. Clone size is not always given. Where it is, it says once, few, many or a class for expanded clones.

>TRBV12-3/TRBV12-4|-|TRBJ1-2|-
CASSLAGASSGNTF
TGTGCCAGCAGTTTGGCAGGGGCGAGTTCTGGAAACACCTTC
>TRBV20-1|few|TRBJ2-1|-
CSANTPGEQFF
TGCAGTGCTAACACTCCTGGGGAGCAGTTCTTC
>TRBV19|few|TRBJ1-6|TRBD1
CASRGQGEYSPLHF
TGTGCCAGCAGAGGACAGGGGGAGTACTCACCCCTCCACTTT
>TRBV5-8|many|TRBJ2-7|-
CASSLDGFSYEQYF
TGTGCCAGCAGCTTGGACGGCTTCTCCTACGAGCAGTACTTC
>TRBV19|few|TRBJ1-5|-
CASSISGALNQPQHF
TGTGCCAGTAGTATATCAGGGGCGCTCAATCAGCCCCAGCATTTT
>TRBV20-1|many|TRBJ1-1|TRBD1
CSAEPTGVNEAFF
TGCAGTGCAGAACCTACAGGGGTGAATGAAGCTTTCTTT
>TRBV29-1|many|TRBJ2-5|TRBD1
CSVGGTGKETQYF
TGCAGCGTTGGGGGGACAGGGAAAGAGACCCAGTACTTC
>TRBV7-9|few|TRBJ2-7|TRBD2
CASSLRLAGASEQYF
TGTGCCAGCAGCTTACGGCTAGCGGGAGCTAGCGAGCAGTACTTC
>TRBV20-1|-|TRBJ1-3|-
CSARPGLAGNTIYF
TGCAGTGCGAGACCGGGACTAGCGGGAAACACCATATATTTT
>TRBV12-3/TRBV12-4|many|TRBJ2-7|-
CASSPGIEFYEQYF
TGTGCCAGCAGTCCAGGGATTGAGTTCTACGAGCAGTACTTC
>TRBV7-2|-|TRBJ2-1|-
CASRRAGSYNEQFF
TGTGCCAGCAGGAGGGCGGGCTCCTACAATGAGCAGTTCTTC